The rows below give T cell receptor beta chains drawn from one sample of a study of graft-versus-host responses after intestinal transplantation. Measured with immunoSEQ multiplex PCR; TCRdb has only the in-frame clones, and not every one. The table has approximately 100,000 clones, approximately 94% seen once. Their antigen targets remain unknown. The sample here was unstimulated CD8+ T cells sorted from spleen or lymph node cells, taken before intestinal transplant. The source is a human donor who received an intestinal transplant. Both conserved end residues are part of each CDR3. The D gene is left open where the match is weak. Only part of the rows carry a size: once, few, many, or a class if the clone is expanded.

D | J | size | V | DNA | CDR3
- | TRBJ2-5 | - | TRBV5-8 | TGTGCCAGCAGCTATAATGTTCGGGTGGGGACCTACCAAGAGACCCAGTACTTC | CASSYNVRVGTYQETQYF
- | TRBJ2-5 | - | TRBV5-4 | TGTGCCAGCAGCTCGGAAAGACTAGTCAGTCGGGAGACCCAGTACTTC | CASSSERLVSRETQYF
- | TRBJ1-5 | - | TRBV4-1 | TGCGCCAGCAGCCAAGATCCTCCCGGGACGATTTATAGCAATCAGCCCCAGCATTTT | CASSQDPPGTIYSNQPQHF
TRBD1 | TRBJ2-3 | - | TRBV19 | TGTGCCAGTAGCAGTGGGACAGGGGACACAGATACGCAGTATTTT | CASSSGTGDTDTQYF
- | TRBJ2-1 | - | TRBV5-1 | TGCGCCAGCGGGAGAGGGTACAATGAGCAGTTCTTC | CASGRGYNEQFF
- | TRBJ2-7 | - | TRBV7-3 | TGTGCCAGCAGCCCCTCGGTGGGGCCCCGCTACGAGCAGTACTTC | CASSPSVGPRYEQYF
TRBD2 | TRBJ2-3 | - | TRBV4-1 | TGCGCCAGCAGCCAAGGTGCGCGGGGGGGCCCTGATACGCAGTATTTT | CASSQGARGGPDTQYF
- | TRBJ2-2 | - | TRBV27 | TGTGCCAGCAGTCCCGACGACAGGACCTACACCGGGGAGCTGTTTTTT | CASSPDDRTYTGELFF
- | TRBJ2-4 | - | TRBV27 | TGTGCCAGCAGTTCCTCCGCCCCCCCGAACATTCAGTACTTC | CASSSSAPPNIQYF
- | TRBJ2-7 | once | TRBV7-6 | TGTGCCAGCAGCGCGGATGGGTACGAGCAGTACTTC | CASSADGYEQYF
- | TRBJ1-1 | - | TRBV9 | TGTGCCAGCAGCGAGCAGCGAGACACTGAAGCTTTCTTT | CASSEQRDTEAFF
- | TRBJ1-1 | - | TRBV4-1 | TGCGCCTCCGGACGGGACACTGAAGCTTTCTTT | CASGRDTEAFF
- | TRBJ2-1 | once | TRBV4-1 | TGCGCCAGCAGCCAGGGGGCCTCCTACAATGAGCAGTTCTTC | CASSQGASYNEQFF
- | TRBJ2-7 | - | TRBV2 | TGTGCCACCCGAGGCTTCCCAGACTACGAGCAGTACTTC | CATRGFPDYEQYF
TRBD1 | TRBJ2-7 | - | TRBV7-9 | TGTGCCAGCAGCTTCCCCGGGACAGGGGCCTACGAGCAGTACTTC | CASSFPGTGAYEQYF
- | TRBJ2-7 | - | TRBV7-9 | TGTGCTACCCGGGGAGGGGGATCCTACGAGCAGTACTTC | CATRGGGSYEQYF
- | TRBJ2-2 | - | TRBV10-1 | TGCGCCAGCTCCGGGGTTAGCACCGGGGAGCTGTTTTTT | CASSGVSTGELFF
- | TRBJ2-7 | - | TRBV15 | TGTGCCACCAGCAGGGGCACCGCTCTCGAGGAGCAGTACTTC | CATSRGTALEEQYF
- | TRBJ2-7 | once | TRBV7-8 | TGTGCCAGCAGCTTTCCCTATGACGTCGAGCAGTACTTC | CASSFPYDVEQYF
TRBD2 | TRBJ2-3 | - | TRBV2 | TGTGCCAGCAGGTGGACTAGCGGGGGGGCGGGTGGCACAGATACGCAGTATTTT | CASRWTSGGAGGTDTQYF
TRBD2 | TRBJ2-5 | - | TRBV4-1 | TGCGCCAGCAGCCAAGAGCGGAGTAGCGGGGGCCACCAAGAGACCCAGTACTTC | CASSQERSSGGHQETQYF
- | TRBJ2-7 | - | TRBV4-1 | TGCGCCAGCAGCCCACCCCTGACAGGACAAATCGAGCAGTACTTC | CASSPPLTGQIEQYF
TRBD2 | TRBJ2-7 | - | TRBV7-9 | TGTGCCAGCAGCCACCCCACTAGCGGGGGTTACGAGCAGTACTTC | CASSHPTSGGYEQYF
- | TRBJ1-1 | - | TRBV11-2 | TGTGCCAGCAGGACACCCAACACTGAAGCTTTCTTT | CASRTPNTEAFF
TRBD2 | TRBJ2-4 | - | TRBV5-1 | TGCGCCAGCAGCTTAAGGGGAGGGGAAAACATTCAGTACTTC | CASSLRGGENIQYF
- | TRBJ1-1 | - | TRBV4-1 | TGCGCCAGCAGCCATGAGGGTACTGAAGCTTTCTTT | CASSHEGTEAFF
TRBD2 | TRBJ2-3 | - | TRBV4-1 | TGCGCCAGCAGCCTAACAGCGGGGGGAACAGATACGCAGTATTTT | CASSLTAGGTDTQYF
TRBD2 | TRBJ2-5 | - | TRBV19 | TGTGCCAGTAGTATACTAGCGGGACAGAAAGAGACCCAGTACTTC | CASSILAGQKETQYF
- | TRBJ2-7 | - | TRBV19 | TGTGCCAGTAGTATGCCAGGAAGCTCCTACGAGCAGTACTTC | CASSMPGSSYEQYF
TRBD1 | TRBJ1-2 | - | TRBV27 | TGTGCCAGCAGTTCCACAGGGGGATCGTATGGCTACACCTTC | CASSSTGGSYGYTF
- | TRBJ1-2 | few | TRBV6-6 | TGTGCCAGCAGTATCATGGGAATTAACTATGGCTACACCTTC | CASSIMGINYGYTF
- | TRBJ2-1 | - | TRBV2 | TGTGCCAGCCGCAAGGGGGTCAGCTCCTACAATGAGCAGTTCTTC | CASRKGVSSYNEQFF
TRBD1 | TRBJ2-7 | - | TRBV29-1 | TGCAGCCAACCACCGGGACAGGGGTTTGAGCAGTACTTC | CSQPPGQGFEQYF
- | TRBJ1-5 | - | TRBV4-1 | TGCGCCAGCAGCCAAGTTGGGGGTCAGCCCCAGCATTTT | CASSQVGGQPQHF
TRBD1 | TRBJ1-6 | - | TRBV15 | TGTGCCACCAGCGAAGCCGACAGGGGTTATAATTCACCCCTCCACTTT | CATSEADRGYNSPLHF